Listed below are T cell receptor beta chains from one sample, sequenced in a study of CD8 T cells in Susac syndrome. TCRdb reprocessed the immunoSEQ multiplex PCR reads via MiXCR and lists one record per CDR3 protein. This table holds tens of thousands of distinct CDR3 sequences, 85% to 95% found once. The material sequenced was CD8+ T cells from PBMCs. The receptor set was obtained from a human donor with Susac syndrome. CDR3s include the opening cysteine and the closing phenylalanine or tryptophan. Fields, in order: V gene, clone size, CDR3 length, J gene, D gene, CDR3 protein, CDR3 DNA. The D gene is left open where the match is weak. Some rows mark clone size as missing; the rest say once, few, many or name a class of expanded clone.

TRBV3-1	.	12	TRBJ2-7	TRBD1	CASSPTGNEQYF	TGTGCCAGCAGCCCGACAGGGAACGAGCAGTACTTC
TRBV29-1	.	14	TRBJ1-2	.	CSAAPQEVAYGYTF	TGCAGCGCGGCCCCACAGGAGGTGGCCTATGGCTACACCTTC
TRBV30	.	14	TRBJ1-2	.	CAWSVGAGDDGYTF	TGTGCCTGGAGTGTAGGGGCAGGGGACGATGGCTACACCTTC
TRBV19	.	15	TRBJ2-2	.	CATRVGTVDTGELFF	TGTGCCACCCGAGTTGGGACGGTGGACACCGGGGAGCTGTTTTTT
TRBV20-1	.	13	TRBJ2-7	.	CSASPSGGGEQYF	TGCAGTGCTAGCCCCTCCGGGGGTGGCGAGCAGTACTTC
TRBV7-9	.	17	TRBJ2-7	TRBD2	CASLEALAGSDSYEQYF	TGTGCCAGCCTTGAGGCACTAGCGGGCTCCGACTCCTACGAGCAGTACTTC
TRBV29-1	.	14	TRBJ2-5	TRBD1	CSVEEPTGGETQYF	TGCAGCGTTGAAGAGCCGACAGGGGGGGAGACCCAGTACTTC
TRBV29-1	.	10	TRBJ2-1	.	CSVYSGEQFF	TGCAGCGTTTATAGTGGTGAGCAGTTCTTC
TRBV6-5	.	13	TRBJ2-1	.	CASSYFGDNEQFF	TGTGCCAGCAGTTATTTCGGTGACAATGAGCAGTTCTTC
TRBV29-1	.	11	TRBJ1-1	.	CSVLNWGTSFF	TGCAGCGTTCTGAATTGGGGGACATCTTTCTTT
TRBV20-1	.	15	TRBJ1-5	.	CSARGAGELGQPQHF	TGCAGTGCTAGAGGAGCAGGGGAGTTAGGGCAGCCCCAGCATTTT
TRBV20-1	.	16	TRBJ2-5	.	CSARADRDVESVTQYF	TGCAGTGCTAGAGCCGACCGGGACGTCGAATCGGTTACCCAGTACTTC
TRBV9	.	13	TRBJ2-1	TRBD2	CASSGLDYNEQFF	TGTGCCAGCAGTGGACTAGATTACAATGAGCAGTTCTTC
TRBV20-1	.	14	TRBJ2-3	.	CSARDGGSTDTQYF	TGCAGTGCTAGAGACGGAGGGAGCACAGATACGCAGTATTTT
TRBV20-1	.	15	TRBJ2-7	TRBD2	CSAGTSTGSGYEQYF	TGCAGTGCAGGGACTAGCACGGGGTCGGGCTACGAGCAGTACTTC
TRBV7-9	.	14	TRBJ2-5	.	CASSLEGTGETQYF	TGTGCCAGCAGCTTAGAAGGGACGGGGGAGACCCAGTACTTC
TRBV13	.	15	TRBJ2-7	TRBD1	CASSRQGESSYEQYF	TGTGCCAGCAGCCGACAGGGGGAAAGCTCCTACGAGCAGTACTTC
TRBV11-2	few	13	TRBJ1-1	.	CASSLTQNTEAFF	TGTGCCAGCAGCTTAACCCAGAACACTGAAGCTTTCTTT
TRBV27	.	16	TRBJ2-5	TRBD2	CASSSLAGGGYETQYF	TGTGCCAGCAGTTCACTAGCGGGGGGAGGATATGAGACCCAGTACTTC
TRBV9	.	15	TRBJ2-5	TRBD1	CASSVTGDSQETQYF	TGTGCCAGCAGCGTAACTGGGGACAGCCAAGAGACCCAGTACTTC
TRBV10-3	.	15	TRBJ1-5	TRBD1	CAISQGQVGDQPQHF	TGTGCCATCAGCCAAGGACAGGTTGGGGATCAGCCCCAGCATTTT
TRBV9	few	12	TRBJ2-3	.	CASSVGTDTQYF	TGTGCCAGCAGCGTAGGGACGGATACGCAGTATTTT
TRBV20-1	.	15	TRBJ2-7	.	CSARDKTGVSYEQYF	TGCAGTGCTAGAGACAAGACGGGAGTCTCCTACGAGCAGTACTTC
TRBV18	.	13	TRBJ1-2	.	CASSPESSSGYTF	TGTGCCAGCTCACCAGAAAGCTCGTCGGGCTACACCTTC
TRBV15	.	16	TRBJ2-7	.	CATSRDLRGSSYEQYF	TGTGCCACCAGCAGAGATCTCAGGGGTAGCTCCTACGAGCAGTACTTC
TRBV20-1	once	14	TRBJ2-7	TRBD2	CSARGTSGSYEQYF	TGCAGTGCTAGAGGGACTAGCGGCTCCTACGAGCAGTACTTC
TRBV12-3/TRBV12-4	.	14	TRBJ2-4	.	CASSSQGGENIQYF	TGTGCCAGCAGTTCACAGGGAGGGGAAAACATTCAGTACTTC
TRBV7-3	.	18	TRBJ2-1	TRBD2	CASSPGLAGVGTYNEQFF	TGTGCCAGCAGCCCGGGACTAGCGGGAGTCGGCACCTACAATGAGCAGTTCTTC
TRBV5-6	.	12	TRBJ1-2	.	CASSEGQGGYTF	TGTGCCAGCAGTGAGGGGCAGGGTGGCTACACCTTC
TRBV20-1	.	15	TRBJ2-1	.	CSASGRQLGYNEQFF	TGCAGTGCTAGCGGGAGACAGTTGGGCTACAATGAGCAGTTCTTC
TRBV27	.	16	TRBJ2-3	TRBD2	CASRLSTSGIYDTQYF	TGTGCCAGCAGGCTTTCTACTAGCGGGATTTACGATACGCAGTATTTT
TRBV9	.	17	TRBJ2-1	.	CASSAPQQGLSYNEQFF	TGTGCCAGCAGCGCGCCACAACAGGGCTTATCCTACAATGAGCAGTTCTTC
TRBV12-3/TRBV12-4	.	13	TRBJ2-7	.	CASSLFAGNEQYF	TGTGCCAGCAGTTTGTTCGCCGGGAACGAGCAGTACTTC
TRBV15	.	15	TRBJ2-5	.	CATSSDSGKVETQYF	TGTGCCACCAGCAGCGATAGCGGAAAAGTGGAGACCCAGTACTTC
TRBV6-5	.	13	TRBJ2-7	.	CASSYPGAYEQYF	TGTGCCAGCAGTTACCCGGGAGCCTACGAGCAGTACTTC
TRBV20-1	.	15	TRBJ2-7	TRBD2	CSARSGSSGFYEQYF	TGCAGTGCTAGAAGTGGGTCTAGCGGGTTTTACGAGCAGTACTTC
TRBV14	.	15	TRBJ2-7	.	CASSQGSGFGYEQYF	TGTGCCAGCAGCCAAGGCTCGGGTTTTGGCTACGAGCAGTACTTC
TRBV20-1	.	15	TRBJ2-7	TRBD2	CSASEEASGLYEQYF	TGCAGTGCTAGTGAGGAGGCTAGCGGCCTCTACGAGCAGTACTTC
TRBV30	.	13	TRBJ1-1	.	CAWSVGPGTEAFF	TGTGCCTGGAGTGTGGGGCCGGGTACTGAAGCTTTCTTT
TRBV28	.	13	TRBJ1-1	TRBD1	CASSSRHRGEAFF	TGTGCCAGCAGCTCCCGCCACAGGGGTGAAGCTTTCTTT
TRBV20-1	.	16	TRBJ1-1	.	CSARDSSTDSNTEAFF	TGCAGTGCTAGAGATTCATCGACCGACTCAAACACTGAAGCTTTCTTT
TRBV9	once	15	TRBJ2-4	.	CASSVGGFEENIQYF	TGTGCCAGCAGCGTAGGGGGGTTCGAGGAAAACATTCAGTACTTC
TRBV20-1	.	13	TRBJ1-2	.	CSARDVANYGYTF	TGCAGTGCTAGAGATGTGGCGAACTATGGCTACACCTTC
TRBV6-5	once	15	TRBJ2-1	TRBD2	CASSLAVGIYNEQFF	TGTGCCAGCAGTCTAGCGGTAGGGATTTACAATGAGCAGTTCTTC
TRBV13	.	14	TRBJ2-7	TRBD1	CASSLGGQGDEQYF	TGTGCCAGCAGCTTAGGGGGACAGGGGGACGAGCAGTACTTC
TRBV29-1	.	14	TRBJ2-4	.	CSVEWPGEENIQYF	TGCAGCGTTGAATGGCCAGGGGAAGAAAACATTCAGTACTTC
TRBV14	.	16	TRBJ2-1	TRBD1	CASRLTGGDSYNEQFF	TGTGCCAGCAGGCTAACAGGGGGCGATTCCTACAATGAGCAGTTCTTC
TRBV28	.	12	TRBJ2-1	.	CASSTIFLEQFF	TGTGCCAGCAGTACCATATTTCTTGAGCAGTTCTTC
TRBV6-5	few	14	TRBJ2-2	.	CASSYRGNTGELFF	TGTGCCAGCAGTTACCGGGGGAACACCGGGGAGCTGTTTTTT
TRBV13	.	14	TRBJ2-1	TRBD1	CASSPRGSGNEQFF	TGTGCCAGCAGCCCCAGGGGGAGTGGGAATGAGCAGTTCTTC
TRBV15	.	15	TRBJ1-1	.	CATSREMRENTEAFF	TGTGCCACCAGCAGAGAGATGCGGGAAAACACTGAAGCTTTCTTT